This T cell receptor (beta chain) is drawn from a study of blood T cell repertoires in COVID-19 (dated by TCRdb to between 2020 and 2021). Notes on the research overall: Samples from collaborators originated in the United States, Italy and Spain and spanned both the acute and convalescent phases of COVID-19. Where available, HLA class I and class II types were obtained from metadata supplied by the sample provider rather than from assay-based typing. Deeply sampled blood TCRbeta repertoires from subjects exposed to, actively infected with, or recovered from COVID-19 were included in the dataset. The material from the prospective study consisted of cDNA or gDNA derived from T cells, B-cell-depleted T cells, or PBMCs. The sample metadata nearly always contained a de-identified subject ID, COVID-19 status, age in years and sex. The repertoires were made available in a free public database intended to serve as a resource for research on the immune response to SARS-CoV-2. Samples were obtained from the ongoing ImmuneRACE study (first 160 participants) and from about 1,300 subjects provided by 6 global collaborators.

As to this clone: Its antigen target is currently unknown. No much larger clone is present one base from it, and per-base qualities are unavailable.

Each collaborating institution followed its own protocols to collect whole blood in K2EDTA tubes. Collaborator samples were shipped for TCRbeta analysis as frozen whole blood, isolated PBMCs, or DNA extracted from either sample type. Including the terminal cysteine and phenylalanine, the CDR3 comprises 14 residues. CDR3 DNA only is kept here, 42 bases in frame from base 1. V is shortened by 1 base, J by 5 bases, and the region joining them spans 11 bases. The germline V gene sets CDR1 to MGHRA and CDR2 to YSYEKL. The immunoSEQ Assay, a bias-controlled multiplex PCR, was used to amplify TCRbeta CDR3 regions from genomic DNA. The paper's processing steps were these. The number of nucleated cells in each sample was estimated by amplification of reference gene primers within the assay. To quantify the absolute abundance of each unique TCRbeta CDR3 rearrangement, sequence reads were collapsed and filtered. For each sample, productive Simpson clonality was calculated as the square root of Simpson's diversity index across productive rearrangements. Imported from immuneACCESS, the table was reduced by TCRdb to in-frame sequences with V and J called. These copies leave out some clones; in studies compared against another copy, an unresolved V gene accounts for under half, and the cause of the remainder is not known. D and trimming were read from the DNA, whereas the V and J calls and clone size are those reported in that table. The sample profile shows under 500,000 clones; approximately 90% of them were found once. The ten largest clones capture roughly 4% of the sample.

What the work shows at the level of the full study, not this receptor alone: Clinical and demographic metadata were provided uncurated, with the amount varying by source and participant.

The sequence is built from TRBV4-1 and TRBJ2-5, with no reliable assignment of the D segment. The specimen sequenced was peripheral blood. The clonotype was recovered from a woman in her thirties with acute or convalescent COVID-19. CDR3 reads: CASSQVGRKETQYF. At the DNA level, the sequence is TGCGCCAGCAGCCAAGTGGGCAGGAAGGAGACCCAGTACTTC.